The T cell receptor (beta chain) under discussion was sequenced for a study of control samples from healthy donors and cancer patients. TCRdb keeps only in-frame clones here, not all; method: immunoSEQ multiplex PCR. The table lists around 150,000 clones, approximately 94% of them singletons. Sequences were obtained from PBMCs. The source is a man between 60 and 75 years old with colorectal cancer.

In DNA form, the CDR3 reads TGTGCCAGCAGTCCGGACACAGATACGCAGTATTTT. This encodes CASSPDTDTQYF. The chain uses TRBV2 and TRBJ2-3; D not resolved. Between the trimmed V and J ends, which lost 5 bases and 2 bases, there was a span of 5 bases. The germline V gene encodes CDR1 SNHLY and CDR2 FYNNEI. The CDR3 runs 12 residues.